Below are 8 T cell receptor beta chains sequenced from a single sample in a study of T cell repertoires in ileal Crohn's disease. The data were produced by immunoSEQ multiplex PCR, yet TCRdb's version contains in-frame clones alone and is incomplete. The sample contains approximately 27,000 clones, about 82% of which appear only once. Source material: ileal tissue. These receptors were obtained from an adult with Crohn's disease.

V usage is TRBV11-2 and J usage is TRBJ2-6, with D uncertain. Trimming took 2 bases from V and 0 from J, leaving 5 bases between them. The CDR3 has 15 amino acids. CDR1 and CDR2 from the germline V gene are SGHAT and FQNNGV. CDR3 in DNA: TGTGCCAGCAGCTTAACAGACTCTGGGGCCAACGTCCTGACTTTC. Translating it yields CASSLTDSGANVLTF. The variable domain in full, with the rest retrieved from reference TRBV11-2 and TRBJ2-6, is EAGVAQSPRYKIIEKRQSVAFWCNPISGHATLYWYQQILGQGPKLLIQFQNNGVVDDSQLPKDRFSAERLKGVDSTLKIQPAKLEDSAVYLCASSLTDSGANVLTFGAGSRLTVL.

A single count supports this clone. The chain couples TRBV5-6 to TRBJ2-7; the match to TRBD1 covers 7 bases. This CDR3 has 13 residues. Per the germline V gene, CDR1 is SGHDT and CDR2 is YYEEEE. After removal of 4 bases from V and 6 bases from J, the junction contained 7 bases not matched to a gene. This CDR3 is CASSATGPAEQYF. DNA for the CDR3: TGTGCCAGCAGCGCGACAGGGCCGGCCGAGCAGTACTTC.

The V gene is TRBV18, the J gene TRBJ1-1; D uncertain. Germline assignment: CDR1 KGHSH and CDR2 LQKENI. V was shortened by 2 bases and J by 1 base, with 5 bases between the two germline ends. The CDR3 sequence is 13 residues long. This chain's CDR3 is CASSPGGNTEAFF. The CDR3 DNA reads TGTGCCAGCTCACCAGGAGGGAACACTGAAGCTTTCTTT.

This clone has a handful of counts. V is TRBV30 and J is TRBJ2-7, with TRBD2 as a possible D gene (5 bases). Germline assignment: CDR1 GTSNPN and CDR2 SVGIG (reference sequence). The CDR3 has 15 amino acids. Trimming shortened V by 2 bases and J by 3 bases, and 17 bases separated the two germline ends. CDR3 in DNA: TGTGCCTGGAGTTACAGCGGAAGACCTAACTACGAGCAGTACTTC. Translation: CAWSYSGRPNYEQYF.

V is TRBV4-2 and J is TRBJ2-7; 8 bases line up with TRBD1. Germline values: CDR1 LGHNA, CDR2 YNFKEQ. V was pared by 0 bases and J by 3 bases, with 4 bases of the junction left unmatched. This CDR3 is 15 amino acids long. As DNA, the CDR3 is TGTGCCAGCAGCCAAGATGCGACAGGGGTCTACGAGCAGTACTTC. Translating it yields CASSQDATGVYEQYF.

The chain is built from TRBV18 and TRBJ2-1; TRBD2 matches at 12 bases. This CDR3 spans 16 amino acids. The germline V gene has CDR1 KGHSH and CDR2 LQKENI. V gave up 1 base and J gave up 5 bases; unmatched junction bases: 3. CDR3 protein: CASSPRTSGNHNEQFF. The CDR3 bases are TGTGCCAGCTCACCACGGACTAGCGGGAACCACAATGAGCAGTTCTTC.

The V gene is TRBV28, the J gene TRBJ1-6, with D possibly matching TRBD1 (6 bases). Trimming shortened V by 5 bases and J by 4 bases, and 12 bases separated the two germline ends. Germline CDR1 reads MDHEN; CDR2 reads SYDVKM. The CDR3 totals 15 residues. CDR3 coding DNA: TGTGCCAGCAGTAATTTCGGACAGTATAATTCACCCCTCCACTTT. It codes for CASSNFGQYNSPLHF.

The chain recombines TRBV6-1 with TRBJ1-1, with D perhaps TRBD1 (5 bases). The CDR3 is made up of 12 amino acids. The ends were cut back, 10 bases at V and 3 bases at J, with 12 bases in the middle. Germline CDR1 is MNHNS and CDR2 is SASEGT. The CDR3 sequence is CAIGDSYTEAFF. CDR3 bases: TGTGCCATTGGCGACAGCTACACTGAAGCTTTCTTT.